Listed here are 32 T cell receptor beta chains from one sample, sequenced in a study of blood T cell repertoires in COVID-19. Sequencing was performed with immunoSEQ multiplex PCR; in TCRdb, only in-frame clones are kept and a portion is missing. Here the sample spans about 320,000 clones, about 92% being singletons. The sample comprised PBMCs or T cells enriched from blood (not recorded which). These receptors all stem from a man in his sixties who had recovered from COVID-19.

The rearrangement uses TRBV24-1 and TRBJ1-2; 8 nucleotides match TRBD1. The junction had 10 bases not matched to a gene; V was cut back by 7 bases and J by 7 bases. This CDR3 region has 14 residues. The germline CDR1 and CDR2 sequences are KGHDR and SFDVKD. In DNA, the CDR3 is TGTGCCACCAGCCGAACTGGACAGGGCGGTGGCTACACCTTC. Translated: CATSRTGQGGGYTF.

V gene TRBV6-5 combines with J gene TRBJ2-1; 11 nucleotides line up with TRBD2. CDR3 length: 14 amino acids. The junction had 5 bases not matched to a gene; V was cut back by 5 bases and J by 8 bases. Germline CDR1 reads MNHEY; CDR2 reads SVGAGI. CDR3 nucleotide sequence: TGTGCCAGCAGTCCTAGCGGGGGGTTGGATGAGCAGTTCTTC. Translation gives CASSPSGGLDEQFF.

The chain links TRBV5-1 to TRBJ2-5; perhaps TRBD2 as D (6 bases). V was trimmed by 4 bases and J by 0 bases, leaving 13 bases between them. Looked up from germline, CDR1 is SGHRS and CDR2 is YFSETQ. This CDR3 spans 15 amino acids. CDR3: CASSPIAAYQETQYF. CDR3 nucleotides: TGCGCCAGCAGCCCGATAGCGGCCTACCAAGAGACCCAGTACTTC.

The chain has TRBV19 and TRBJ2-7, with 10 bases aligning to TRBD1. Germline CDR1 LNHDA, CDR2 SQIVND (reference sequence). The CDR3 consists of 18 residues. Losses at the gene ends were 2 bases for V and 4 bases for J; bases not matched to a gene: 14. CDR3 region: CASSIRTGGNTAEYEQYF. In DNA form, the CDR3 reads TGTGCCAGTAGTATACGGACAGGGGGTAATACCGCTGAATACGAGCAGTACTTC.

This chain links TRBV18 with TRBJ2-3; D possibly corresponds to TRBD1 (6 bases). V lost 3 bases and J lost 2, with 12 bases in between. CDR1 and CDR2 from the germline V gene are KGHSH and LQKENI. The length of the CDR3 is 15 residues. CDR3: CASSPLGQNTDTQYF. CDR3 nucleotides: TGTGCCAGCTCACCTCTCGGACAGAACACAGATACGCAGTATTTT.

This rearrangement joins TRBV11-1 to TRBJ2-7; D gene uncertain. Trimming stripped 2 bases from V and 4 bases from J, with 15 bases between. Germline V lookup: CDR1 SGHAT, CDR2 FQDESV (reference sequence). The CDR3 is 15 amino acids. CDR3 sequence: CASSLSKASLYEQYF. The CDR3 nucleotides are TGTGCCAGCAGCTTAAGCAAAGCCTCCCTTTACGAGCAGTACTTC.

The V gene is TRBV6-5, the J gene TRBJ1-4; D is uncertain. V was shortened by 7 bases and J by 8 bases, with 17 bases between the two germline ends. This CDR3 comprises 14 residues. Germline V gene sequence: CDR1 MNHEY, CDR2 SVGAGI. CDR3 amino acids: CASTQDSAREKLFF. The CDR3 nucleotides read TGTGCCAGCACCCAGGACTCTGCCAGGGAAAAACTGTTTTTT.

V usage is TRBV10-1 and J usage is TRBJ2-1, with 10 positions matching TRBD1. The CDR3 contains 15 residues. CDR1 is WNHNN and CDR2 is SYGVQD in the germline V gene (reference sequence). V lost 3 bases, J lost 7 bases, and 6 bases stayed unmatched. CDR3 amino acids: CASSDTGQGSNEQFF. CDR3 coding DNA: TGCGCCAGCAGTGATACGGGACAGGGGTCGAATGAGCAGTTCTTC.

The chain recombines TRBV6-4 with TRBJ2-1; no clear D gene. V was cut by 3 bases and J by 12 bases, with 15 bases left in between. The germline V gene encodes CDR1 MRHNA and CDR2 SNTAGT. This CDR3 is 13 amino acids long. The CDR3 nucleotides read TGTGCCAGCAGTGAAGTCTCGAACTCTGGGCAGTTCTTC. This codes for CASSEVSNSGQFF.

This clone was seen only once. The chain carries TRBV9 and TRBJ2-6; D unresolved. The V gene lost 1 base and the J gene lost 2 bases, with 4 bases spanning the gap. This CDR3 has 14 residues. The germline V gene has CDR1 SGDLS and CDR2 YYNGEE. CDR3 region: CASSVTAGANVLTF. The CDR3 DNA reads TGTGCCAGCAGCGTAACAGCTGGGGCCAACGTCCTGACTTTC.

In its sample, this clone was seen once. V and J are TRBV6-5 and TRBJ2-5; D unclear. This CDR3 is built from 16 residues. Germline V gene data show CDR1 as MNHEY and CDR2 as SVGAGI. V dropped 3 bases and J dropped 5 bases, with 19 bases sitting between them. The CDR3 loop reads CASSYYVGTNGETQYF. The CDR3 bases are TGTGCCAGCAGTTATTACGTCGGTACAAACGGGGAGACCCAGTACTTC.

This chain joins TRBV10-1 and TRBJ1-6; 9 bases are a match to TRBD1. Germline values: CDR1 WNHNN, CDR2 SYGVQD (reference sequence). The V segment lost 1 base and the J segment 10 bases; nucleotides outside the gene matches: 8. The CDR3 extends over 16 amino acids. CDR3 sequence (DNA): TGCGCCAGCAGTGAGTGGTCAGGGACAGGGAACTCACCCCTCCACTTT. This sequence encodes CASSEWSGTGNSPLHF.

DNA of the CDR3: TGTGCCAGCAGCTCAGCGGGACTAGCGTTCAATGAGCAGTTCTTC. Translated: CASSSAGLAFNEQFF. The genes are TRBV5-4 and TRBJ2-1, with 10 bases aligning to TRBD2. CDR1 is SGHNT and CDR2 is YYREEE in the germline V gene (reference sequence). This CDR3 has 15 residues. After removal of 3 bases from V and 6 bases from J, the junction contained 6 bases not matched to a gene.

The chain links TRBV7-9 to TRBJ2-1, with a tentative D call TRBD1 (6 bases). With 1 base removed from V and 4 bases from J, the gap between germline ends came to 8 bases. Germline CDR1 reads SEHNR; CDR2 reads FQNEAQ (reference sequence). CDR3 size: 14 residues. The DNA for the CDR3 is TGTGCCAGCAGCTTAGAGGACAGTTACAATGAGCAGTTCTTC. Translating it yields CASSLEDSYNEQFF.

This sequence joins TRBV18 and TRBJ2-7, with TRBD1 identical over 7 bases. The J segment lost 2 bases and the V segment lost 3 bases, leaving 4 bases of the junction unmatched. CDR3 length equals 14 residues. Germline loops: CDR1 KGHSH, CDR2 LQKENI. CDR3 sequence (DNA): TGTGCCAGCTCACCTGTACAGGGGACCTACGAGCAGTACTTC. Protein product: CASSPVQGTYEQYF.

This clone was seen a few times. Sequence at one end of the junction differs from germline and may be a read error. The rearrangement links TRBV15 to TRBJ2-7; D call uncertain. Germline CDR1 reads LNHNV; CDR2 reads YYDKDF (reference sequence). This CDR3 spans 12 amino acids. DNA for the CDR3: TGTGCCACCAGCGGAGACACCTACGAGCAGTACTTC. Translating gives CATSGDTYEQYF.

The rearrangement links TRBV3-1 (or the pseudogene TRBV3-2) to TRBJ2-2; 11 bases line up with TRBD1. The V gene's germline CDR1 is LGHDT and CDR2 YNNKEL (reference sequence). CDR3 length: 14 amino acids. The ends lost 9 bases at V and 2 bases at J; junction bases unmatched: 2. The CDR3: CASRTGGNTGELFF. In DNA form, the CDR3 reads TGTGCCAGTCGGACAGGGGGCAACACCGGGGAGCTGTTTTTT.

The chain has TRBV9 and TRBJ2-7, with 8 nucleotides matching TRBD2. Unmatched junction bases numbered 5, after V lost 0 bases and J lost 3 bases. CDR3 size: 15 residues. Germline values: CDR1 SGDLS, CDR2 YYNGEE. CDR3 DNA sequence: TGTGCCAGCAGCGTAGGTGCGGGAGGACTCTACGAGCAGTACTTC. It is translated as CASSVGAGGLYEQYF.

The chain links TRBV11-3 to TRBJ2-3, with 11 bases identical to TRBD2. Germline V lookup: CDR1 SGHNT, CDR2 YENEEA. The CDR3 covers 16 residues. Unmatched junction bases numbered 7, after V lost 3 bases and J lost 5 bases. The CDR3 nucleotides are TGTGCCAGCAGCTTTTCACTAGCGGGAGTTAAAGATACGCAGTATTTT. It is translated as CASSFSLAGVKDTQYF. Combining the CDR3 with reference TRBV11-3 and TRBJ2-3 gives the whole variable domain EAGVVQSPRYKIIEKKQPVAFWCNPISGHNTLYWYLQNLGQGPELLIRYENEEAVDDSQLPKDRFSAERLKGVDSTLKIQPAELGDSAVYLCASSFSLAGVKDTQYFGPGTRLTVL.

Ten or more counts support this clone. Other DNA sequences from this sample encode an identical CDR3 as well. The chain recombines TRBV18 with TRBJ2-2, with D perhaps matching TRBD2 (6 bases). Trimming took 3 bases from V and 1 from J, leaving 9 bases between them. Per the germline V gene, CDR1 is KGHSH and CDR2 is LQKENI. The CDR3 consists of 15 residues. CDR3 in DNA: TGTGCCAGCTCACCGACCGGGGGGAACACCGGGGAGCTGTTTTTT. Its translation: CASSPTGGNTGELFF.

As regards this clone: Compared with germline, one end of the junction differs, possibly owing to a read error. The chain is built from TRBV30 and TRBJ1-3; D gene uncertain. Germline assignment: CDR1 GTSNPN and CDR2 SVGIG (reference sequence). CDR3 length equals 12 residues. CDR3 DNA: TGTGCCTGGACCCCCCCTGGCAACACCATATATTTT. This sequence encodes CAWTPPGNTIYF. Based on the CDR3 plus reference TRBV30 and TRBJ1-3, the full variable domain is SQTIHQWPATLVQPVGSPLSLECTVEGTSNPNLYWYRQAAGRGLQLLFYSVGIGQISSEVPQNLSASRPQDRQFILSSKKLLLSDSGFYLCAWTPPGNTIYFGEGSWLTVV.

To note about this clone: Within the sample, other DNA sequences also encode this same CDR3. This chain links TRBV27 with TRBJ2-1; 15 positions match TRBD2. Unmatched junction bases numbered 2, after V lost 4 bases and J lost 7 bases. There are 15 residues in the CDR3. Germline lookup yields CDR1 MNHEY and CDR2 SMNVEV (reference sequence). The CDR3 coding sequence is TGTGCCAGCAGTTCGGGGACTAGCGGGAGGAATGAGCAGTTCTTC. This codes for CASSSGTSGRNEQFF.

The chain has TRBV27 and TRBJ2-7; perhaps TRBD1 as D (5 bases). The CDR3 loop spans 16 amino acids. Germline CDR1 MNHEY, CDR2 SMNVEV (reference sequence). V gave up 3 bases and J gave up 0 bases, with 15 bases separating them. CDR3 amino acids: CASSLTDDRNSYEQYF. CDR3 bases: TGTGCCAGCAGTTTGACAGATGACCGAAACTCCTACGAGCAGTACTTC.

The chain is built from TRBV11-2 and TRBJ2-7; 11 positions match TRBD1. This CDR3 spans 19 amino acids. Trimming at V came to 4 bases and at J to 3 bases, leaving 17 bases not matched to a gene. Germline values: CDR1 SGHAT, CDR2 FQNNGV. CDR3 loop: CASSSFPGQGVIAYYEQYF. The CDR3 DNA reads TGTGCCAGCAGCTCCTTCCCGGGACAGGGGGTAATTGCCTACTACGAGCAGTACTTC.

V and J are TRBV5-1 and TRBJ1-3, with TRBD1 identical over 7 bases. The CDR3 runs 17 residues. The ends lost 4 bases at V and 3 bases at J; junction bases unmatched: 13. CDR1 is SGHRS, CDR2 YFSETQ, per germline. As DNA, the CDR3 is TGCGCCAGCAGCCCCGAACCACAGGGGAGAAATGGAAACACCATATATTTT. This encodes CASSPEPQGRNGNTIYF.

This chain links TRBV7-3 with TRBJ2-1; 11 nucleotides align to TRBD2. The CDR3 runs to 15 residues. The V gene end was trimmed by 5 bases and the J gene end by 10 bases; junction bases not matched to a gene: 10. The germline V gene has CDR1 SGHTA and CDR2 FQGTGA. The CDR3 DNA follows: TGTGCCAGCAGCAGACTAGCGGGGCCACGTTCGGAGCAGTTCTTC. It yields the protein CASSRLAGPRSEQFF.

This sequence joins TRBV19 and TRBJ1-2, with D unclear. The CDR3 runs 12 residues. Trimming removed 4 bases at V and 8 bases at J, with 11 bases between. The germline V gene encodes CDR1 LNHDA and CDR2 SQIVND (reference sequence). The CDR3 region has the DNA TGTGCCAGTAGTACCTTCACGCGGGGCTACACCTTC. It translates to CASSTFTRGYTF. Full variable domain (remainder filled in from reference TRBV19 and TRBJ1-2): DGGITQSPKYLFRKEGQNVTLSCEQNLNHDAMYWYRQDPGQGLRLIYYSQIVNDFQKGDIAEGYSVSREKKESFPLTVTSAQKNPTAFYLCASSTFTRGYTFGSGTRLTVV.

This chain joins TRBV4-2 and TRBJ1-1, with D unresolved. Trimming removed 1 base from V and 0 bases from J, with 9 bases in between. Per germline, CDR1 LGHNA and CDR2 YNFKEQ. There are 15 residues in the CDR3. CDR3 sequence reads: CASSQGHSLNTEAFF. In nucleotides, the CDR3 is TGTGCCAGCAGCCAAGGACACAGTCTGAACACTGAAGCTTTCTTT.

This chain uses TRBV11-2 with TRBJ1-6; 7 bases line up with TRBD1. The CDR3 extends over 16 amino acids. V lost 5 bases, J lost 10 bases, and 14 bases stayed unmatched. Germline V gene data show CDR1 as SGHAT and CDR2 as FQNNGV. The CDR3 loop reads CASSELRQGVWSPLHF. The CDR3 DNA reads TGTGCCAGCAGCGAGCTTCGCCAGGGGGTTTGGTCACCCCTCCACTTT. Filled out from reference TRBV11-2 and TRBJ1-6, the complete variable domain reads EAGVAQSPRYKIIEKRQSVAFWCNPISGHATLYWYQQILGQGPKLLIQFQNNGVVDDSQLPKDRFSAERLKGVDSTLKIQPAKLEDSAVYLCASSELRQGVWSPLHFGNGTRLTVT.

The V gene is TRBV4-1, the J gene TRBJ2-7, with 8 positions matching TRBD1. The germline V gene encodes CDR1 MGHRA and CDR2 YSYEKL. J gave up 5 bases and V 0 bases, and 12 bases lay outside the gene matches. The length of the CDR3 is 17 residues. The CDR3 DNA follows: TGCGCCAGCAGCCAAGAACCAGTTCCGGGACAGGTACACGAGCAGTACTTC. Translating it yields CASSQEPVPGQVHEQYF.

V and J are TRBV3-1 (or the pseudogene TRBV3-2) and TRBJ2-3, with D tentatively TRBD1 (8 bases). This CDR3 comprises 15 residues. The germline V gene encodes CDR1 LGHDT and CDR2 YNNKEL (reference sequence). The ends were cut back, 4 bases at V and 3 bases at J, with 14 bases in the middle. This CDR3 is CASSPRGRGTDTQYF. The CDR3 DNA is TGTGCCAGCAGCCCCAGGGGGCGGGGGACAGATACGCAGTATTTT.

CDR3 in DNA: TGTGCCACCAGTGATCCGCGACAGCGCAGTGGGGAGCAGTTCTTC. Protein: CATSDPRQRSGEQFF. The V gene is TRBV24-1, the J gene TRBJ2-1, with D tentatively TRBD1 (5 bases). The V end was cut by 3 bases, the J end by 10 bases, with 18 bases between. Germline loops: CDR1 KGHDR, CDR2 SFDVKD. The CDR3 contains 15 residues.